The 5 T cell receptor beta chains reported below all come from one sample, sequenced in a study of identical twins. TCRdb recomputed calls from the 5' RACE reads with MiXCR, one row per CDR3 protein. Counted here are 300,000 to 400,000 distinct CDR3 sequences, approximately 8.8% occurring once; the ten biggest clones make up roughly 9%. Specimen: naive T cells sorted from blood. These TCRs come from a woman between 45 and 65 years old in good health.

This clonotype turned up a few times. V usage is TRBV20-1 and J usage is TRBJ2-1; the D is unclear. The germline V gene encodes CDR1 DFQATT and CDR2 SNEGSKA (reference sequence). CDR3 length: 15 amino acids. Between the trimmed V and J ends, which lost 3 bases and 2 bases, there was a span of 14 bases. The CDR3 here is CSASGSRGPYNEQFF. The CDR3 bases are TGCAGTGCTAGCGGATCCCGTGGCCCCTACAATGAGCAGTTCTTC.

In its sample, this clonotype was seen many times. The chain employs TRBV5-1 and TRBJ2-1; TRBD1 is a possible D gene (5 bases). The CDR3 is made up of 12 amino acids. Germline CDR1 reads SGHRS; CDR2 reads YFSETQ. V was pared by 4 bases and J by 7 bases, with 9 bases between. The CDR3 bases are TGCGCCAGCAGCCGACCAGGGAATGAGCAGTTCTTC. It yields the protein CASSRPGNEQFF.

This clonotype was detected a few times. This CDR3 is CASRAPGTGYGYTF. CDR3 DNA: TGTGCCAGCAGAGCTCCCGGGACAGGGTATGGCTACACCTTC. This chain uses TRBV6-2 or TRBV6-3 with TRBJ1-2, with 9 bases matching TRBD1. The CDR3 is 14 residues long. Looked up from germline, CDR1 is MNHEY and CDR2 is SVGEGT. V shed 6 bases, J shed 5 bases, and the junction held 7 bases outside the gene matches.

Ten or more counts support this clonotype. V is TRBV5-6 and J is TRBJ2-1; 8 bases map to TRBD1. The CDR3 runs 15 residues. Germline V gene lookup returns CDR1 SGHDT and CDR2 YYEEEE. J gave up 9 bases and V 0 bases, and 8 bases lay outside the gene matches. CDR3 sequence (DNA): TGTGCCAGCAGCTTGGGGACAGGGTGGTCTTTTGAGCAGTTCTTC. It translates to CASSLGTGWSFEQFF.

This clonotype has a count of ten or more. The chain has TRBV29-1 and TRBJ2-7; D possibly corresponds to TRBD2 (6 bases). The V and J ends lost 6 bases and 3 bases respectively, with 18 bases between them. Germline values: CDR1 SQVTM, CDR2 ANQGSEA. This CDR3 contains 14 residues. The CDR3, as DNA: TGCAGCGTCACAAAGGCTGGCGGGGTCTACGAGCAGTACTTC. It translates to CSVTKAGGVYEQYF.